This T cell receptor beta chain was sequenced for a study of CD8 T cells in ankylosing spondylitis. Study results and limitations: Apparently characteristic of ankylosing spondylitis blood was a TCR beta motif (roughly eight highly homologous variants).

This clonotype has only a few counts. The antigen remains undetermined. There are 14 residues in the CDR3. V was pared by 6 bases and J by 5 bases, with 16 bases between. In germline, CDR1 is SQVTM, CDR2 ANQGSEA. Scientists made TCR beta libraries using quantitative 5'-RACE with molecular barcodes. TCRdb re-called the 5' RACE reads through MiXCR, storing one row per CDR3 protein. The data hold around 480,000 distinct CDR3 sequences, with roughly 18% observed a single time. This clonotype originated in a male donor with ankylosing spondylitis. The sequencing input was blood, either unsorted or a sorted T cell fraction (not recorded which). The V call is TRBV29-1, the J call TRBJ2-2, with a possible D match to TRBD1 (6 bases). CDR3 bases: TGCAGCGTGGGGTGGCAGGGGAAAACCGGGGAGCTGTTTTTT. Its translation is CSVGWQGKTGELFF.